In its sample, the clone carrying this TCR beta chain was seen once. These data come from a study of T-cell reconstitution after alpha-beta-depleted transplantation in children. Molecular barcoding with unique molecular identifiers was used for the TCRbeta library. Each CDR3 protein gets one entry after TCRdb re-called the PCR reads with MiXCR. Altogether 500,000 or so distinct CDR3 sequences are present, 32% being singletons, with the ten largest covering about 2.3%. Germline CDR1 is MNHNS and CDR2 is SASEGT. V was clipped by 6 bases and J by 1 base; unmatched bases: 7. The CDR3 runs to 16 residues. The sequenced sample was PBMCs from the stem cell graft donor, obtained from the stem cell graft. The chain combines TRBV6-1 with TRBJ1-1, with 11 bases aligning to TRBD1. The clonotype comes from a human donor who donated a stem cell graft to a child with aplastic anemia. In DNA form, the CDR3 reads TGTGCCAGCAGCGGACAGGGGGCTATGCGGAACACTGAAGCTTTCTTT. It specifies CASSGQGAMRNTEAFF.